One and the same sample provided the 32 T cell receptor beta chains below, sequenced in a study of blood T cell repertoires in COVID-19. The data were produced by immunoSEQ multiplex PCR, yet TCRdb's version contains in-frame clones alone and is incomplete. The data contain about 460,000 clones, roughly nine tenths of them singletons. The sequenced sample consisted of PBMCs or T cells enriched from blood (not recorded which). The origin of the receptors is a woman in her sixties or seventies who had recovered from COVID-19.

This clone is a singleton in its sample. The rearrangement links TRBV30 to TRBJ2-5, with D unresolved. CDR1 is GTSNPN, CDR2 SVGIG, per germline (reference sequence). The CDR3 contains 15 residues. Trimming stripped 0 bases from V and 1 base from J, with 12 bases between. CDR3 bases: TGTGCCTGGAGTGTCCCAGGATTTCCCCAAGAGACCCAGTACTTC. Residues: CAWSVPGFPQETQYF.

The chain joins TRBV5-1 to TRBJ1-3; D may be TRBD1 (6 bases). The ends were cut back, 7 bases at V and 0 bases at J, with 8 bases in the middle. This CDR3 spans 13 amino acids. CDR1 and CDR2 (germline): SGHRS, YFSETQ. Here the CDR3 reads CASRDNSGNTIYF. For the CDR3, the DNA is TGCGCCAGCCGGGACAACTCTGGAAACACCATATATTTT.

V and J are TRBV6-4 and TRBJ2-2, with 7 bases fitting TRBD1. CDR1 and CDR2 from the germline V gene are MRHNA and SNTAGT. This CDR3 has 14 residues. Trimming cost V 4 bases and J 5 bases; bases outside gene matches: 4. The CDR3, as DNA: TGTGCCAGCAGTGCGTTACAGGGGACCGGGGAGCTGTTTTTT. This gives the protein CASSALQGTGELFF.

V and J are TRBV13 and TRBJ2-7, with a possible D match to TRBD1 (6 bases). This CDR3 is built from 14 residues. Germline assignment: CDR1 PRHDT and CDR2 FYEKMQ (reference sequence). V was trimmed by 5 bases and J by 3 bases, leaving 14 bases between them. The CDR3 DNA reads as TGTGCCAGCAGCCTGACAGGATCCTTCTACGAGCAGTACTTC. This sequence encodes CASSLTGSFYEQYF.

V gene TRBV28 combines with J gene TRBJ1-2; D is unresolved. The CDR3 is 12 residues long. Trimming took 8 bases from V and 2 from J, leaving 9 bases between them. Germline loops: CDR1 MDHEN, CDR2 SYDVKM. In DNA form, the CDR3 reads TGTGCCAGCGTCAGCGAGAACTATGGCTACACCTTC. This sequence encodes CASVSENYGYTF.

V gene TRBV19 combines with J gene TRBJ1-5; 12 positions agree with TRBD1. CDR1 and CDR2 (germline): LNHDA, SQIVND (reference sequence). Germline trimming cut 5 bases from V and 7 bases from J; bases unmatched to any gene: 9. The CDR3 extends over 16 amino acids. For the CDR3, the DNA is TGTGCCAGTAGTTCAACCGGGACAGGGGGCAGCCAGCCCCAGCATTTT. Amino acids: CASSSTGTGGSQPQHF.

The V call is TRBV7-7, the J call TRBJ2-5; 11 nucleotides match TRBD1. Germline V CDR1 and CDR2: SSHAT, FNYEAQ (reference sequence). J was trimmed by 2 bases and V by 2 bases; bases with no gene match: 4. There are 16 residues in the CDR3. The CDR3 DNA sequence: TGTGCCAGCAGCTTACCGGGACAGGGGGAGCAAGAGACCCAGTACTTC. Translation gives CASSLPGQGEQETQYF.

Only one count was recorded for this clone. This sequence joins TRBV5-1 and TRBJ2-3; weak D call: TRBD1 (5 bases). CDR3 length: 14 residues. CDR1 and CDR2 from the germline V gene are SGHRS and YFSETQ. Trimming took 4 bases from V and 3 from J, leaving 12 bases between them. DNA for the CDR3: TGCGCCAGCAGCGGTCAGGGTTGGACAGATACGCAGTATTTT. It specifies CASSGQGWTDTQYF.

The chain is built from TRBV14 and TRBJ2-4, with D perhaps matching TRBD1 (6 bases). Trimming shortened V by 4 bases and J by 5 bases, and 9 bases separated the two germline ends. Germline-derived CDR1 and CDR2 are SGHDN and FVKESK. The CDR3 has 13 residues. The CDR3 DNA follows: TGTGCCAGCAGCCCCTGGACAGAAAACATTCAGTACTTC. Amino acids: CASSPWTENIQYF.

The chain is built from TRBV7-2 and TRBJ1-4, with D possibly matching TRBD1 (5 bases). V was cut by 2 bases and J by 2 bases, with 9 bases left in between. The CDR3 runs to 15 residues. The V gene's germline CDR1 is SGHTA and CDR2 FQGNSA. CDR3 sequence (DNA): TGTGCCAGCAGCTTACAGGGTTTGACTAATGAAAAACTGTTTTTT. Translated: CASSLQGLTNEKLFF.

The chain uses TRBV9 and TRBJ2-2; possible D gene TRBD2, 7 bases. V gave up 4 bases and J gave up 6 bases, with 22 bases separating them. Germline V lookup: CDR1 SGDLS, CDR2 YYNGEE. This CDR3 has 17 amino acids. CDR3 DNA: TGTGCCAGCAGCCGGGGCTATGGTGGGGGGGCCCCCGGGGAGCTGTTTTTT. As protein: CASSRGYGGGAPGELFF.

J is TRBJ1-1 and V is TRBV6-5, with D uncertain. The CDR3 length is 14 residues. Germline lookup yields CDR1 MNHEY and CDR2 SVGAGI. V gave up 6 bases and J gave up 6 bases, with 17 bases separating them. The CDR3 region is CASRPGGKVAEAFF. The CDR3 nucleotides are TGTGCCAGCAGGCCGGGTGGCAAAGTGGCTGAAGCTTTCTTT.

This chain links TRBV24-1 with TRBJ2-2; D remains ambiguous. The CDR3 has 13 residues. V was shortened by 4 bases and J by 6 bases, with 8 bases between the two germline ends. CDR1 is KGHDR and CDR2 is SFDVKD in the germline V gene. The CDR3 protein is CATSDYYSGELFF. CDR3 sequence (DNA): TGTGCCACCAGTGACTACTACTCCGGGGAGCTGTTTTTT.

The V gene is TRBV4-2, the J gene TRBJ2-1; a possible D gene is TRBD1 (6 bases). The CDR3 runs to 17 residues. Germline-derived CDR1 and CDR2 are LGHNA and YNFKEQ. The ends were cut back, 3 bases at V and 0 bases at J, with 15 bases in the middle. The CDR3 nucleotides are TGTGCCAGCAGCCACCAAACGGACAGTAGCTCCTACAATGAGCAGTTCTTC. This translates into CASSHQTDSSSYNEQFF.

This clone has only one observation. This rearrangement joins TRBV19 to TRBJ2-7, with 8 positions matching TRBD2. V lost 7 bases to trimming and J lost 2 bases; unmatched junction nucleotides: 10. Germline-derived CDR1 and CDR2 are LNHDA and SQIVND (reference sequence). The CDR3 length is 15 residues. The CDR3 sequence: CASTPGAGGTYEQYF. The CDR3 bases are TGTGCCAGTACCCCGGGGGCGGGGGGTACCTACGAGCAGTACTTC.

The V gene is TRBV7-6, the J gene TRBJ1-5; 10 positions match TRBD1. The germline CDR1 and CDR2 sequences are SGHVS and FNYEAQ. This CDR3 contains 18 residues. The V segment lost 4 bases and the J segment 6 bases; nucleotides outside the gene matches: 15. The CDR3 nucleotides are TGTGCCAGCAGCTCCACTATTGGGGGACAGGGGTGGTCTCAGCCCCAGCATTTT. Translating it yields CASSSTIGGQGWSQPQHF.

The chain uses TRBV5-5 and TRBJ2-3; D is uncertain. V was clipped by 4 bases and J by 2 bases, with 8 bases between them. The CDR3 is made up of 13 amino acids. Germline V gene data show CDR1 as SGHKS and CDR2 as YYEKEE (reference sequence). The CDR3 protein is CASSRVYTDTQYF. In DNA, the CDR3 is TGTGCCAGCAGCCGGGTATACACAGATACGCAGTATTTT.

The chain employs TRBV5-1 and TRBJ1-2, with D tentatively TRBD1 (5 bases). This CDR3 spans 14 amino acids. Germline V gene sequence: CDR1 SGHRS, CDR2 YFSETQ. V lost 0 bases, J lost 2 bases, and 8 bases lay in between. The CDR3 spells CASSLAAGNYGYTF. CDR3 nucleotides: TGCGCCAGCAGCTTGGCTGCAGGGAACTATGGCTACACCTTC.

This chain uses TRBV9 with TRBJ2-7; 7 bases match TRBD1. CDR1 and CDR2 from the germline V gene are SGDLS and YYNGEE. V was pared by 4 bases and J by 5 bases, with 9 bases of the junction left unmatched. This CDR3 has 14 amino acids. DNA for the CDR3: TGTGCCAGCAGCTCGTCCGGGACAGAGGACGAGCAGTACTTC. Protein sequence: CASSSSGTEDEQYF.

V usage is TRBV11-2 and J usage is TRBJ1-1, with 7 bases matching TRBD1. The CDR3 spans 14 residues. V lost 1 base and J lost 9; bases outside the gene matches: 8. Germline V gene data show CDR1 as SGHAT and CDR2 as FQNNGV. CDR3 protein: CASSLGASGGQAFF. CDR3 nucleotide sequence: TGTGCCAGCAGCTTAGGGGCTTCAGGGGGTCAAGCTTTCTTT.

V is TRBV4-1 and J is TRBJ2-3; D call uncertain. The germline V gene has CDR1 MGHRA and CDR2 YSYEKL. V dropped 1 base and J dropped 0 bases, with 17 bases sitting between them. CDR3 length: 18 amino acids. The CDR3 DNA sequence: TGCGCCAGCAGCCAAGGTCGCGGCTTTAAAACTAGCACAGATACGCAGTATTTT. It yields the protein CASSQGRGFKTSTDTQYF.

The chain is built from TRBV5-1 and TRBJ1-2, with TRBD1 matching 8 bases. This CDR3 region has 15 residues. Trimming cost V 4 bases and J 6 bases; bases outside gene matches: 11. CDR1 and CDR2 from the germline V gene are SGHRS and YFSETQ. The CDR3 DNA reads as TGCGCCAGCAGCCCGGAGGGACAGGTTTGGAATGGCTACACCTTC. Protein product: CASSPEGQVWNGYTF.

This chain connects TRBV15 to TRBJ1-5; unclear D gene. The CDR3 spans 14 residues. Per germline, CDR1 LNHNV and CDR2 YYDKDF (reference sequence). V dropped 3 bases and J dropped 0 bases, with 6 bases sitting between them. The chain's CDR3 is CATSRGYSNQPQHF. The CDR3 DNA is TGTGCCACCAGCAGGGGCTATAGCAATCAGCCCCAGCATTTT. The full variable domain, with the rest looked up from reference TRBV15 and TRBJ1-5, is DAMVIQNPRYQVTQFGKPVTLSCSQTLNHNVMYWYQQKSSQAPKLLFHYYDKDFNNEADTPDNFQSRRPNTSFCFLDIRSPGLGDTAMYLCATSRGYSNQPQHFGDGTRLSIL.

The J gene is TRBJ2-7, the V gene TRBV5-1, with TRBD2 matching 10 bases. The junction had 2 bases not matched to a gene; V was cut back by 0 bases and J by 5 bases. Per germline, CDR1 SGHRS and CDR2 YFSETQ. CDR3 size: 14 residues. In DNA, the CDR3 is TGCGCCAGCAGCTTGGCAGCGGGGGGGCACGAGCAGTACTTC. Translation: CASSLAAGGHEQYF.

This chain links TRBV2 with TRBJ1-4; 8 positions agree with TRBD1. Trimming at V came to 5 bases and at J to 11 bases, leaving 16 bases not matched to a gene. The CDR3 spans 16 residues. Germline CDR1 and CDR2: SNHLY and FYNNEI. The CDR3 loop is CASSHRTGSGWYKLFF. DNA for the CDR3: TGTGCCAGCAGTCACCGGACAGGGAGTGGGTGGTATAAACTGTTTTTT.

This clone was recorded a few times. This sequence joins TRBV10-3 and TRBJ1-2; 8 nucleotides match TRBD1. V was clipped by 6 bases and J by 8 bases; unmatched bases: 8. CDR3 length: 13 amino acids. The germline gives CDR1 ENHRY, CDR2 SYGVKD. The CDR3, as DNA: TGTGCCATCAGGCTACAGGGGGGAGTAGGCTACACCTTC. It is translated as CAIRLQGGVGYTF.

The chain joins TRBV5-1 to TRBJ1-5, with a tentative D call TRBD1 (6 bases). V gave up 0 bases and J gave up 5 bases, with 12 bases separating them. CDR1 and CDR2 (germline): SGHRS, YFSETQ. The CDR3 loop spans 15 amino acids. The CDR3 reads CASSLDPGVHQPQHF. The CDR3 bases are TGCGCCAGCAGCTTGGACCCAGGGGTTCATCAGCCCCAGCATTTT.

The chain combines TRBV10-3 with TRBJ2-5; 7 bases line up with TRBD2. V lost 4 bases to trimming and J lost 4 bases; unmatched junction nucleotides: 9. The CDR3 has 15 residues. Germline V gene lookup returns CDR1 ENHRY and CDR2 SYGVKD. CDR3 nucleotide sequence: TGTGCCATCAGTGGGTGGGAGCGGGGACTAGAGACCCAGTACTTC. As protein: CAISGWERGLETQYF.

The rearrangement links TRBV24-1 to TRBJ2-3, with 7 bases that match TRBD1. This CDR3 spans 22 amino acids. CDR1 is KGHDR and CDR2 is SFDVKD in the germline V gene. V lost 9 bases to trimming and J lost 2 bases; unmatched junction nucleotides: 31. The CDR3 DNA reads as TGTGCCACCCGGTGTTCGGACCGGGACAGCTACCTTTATGTCTTAATCACAGATACGCAGTATTTT. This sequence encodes CATRCSDRDSYLYVLITDTQYF.

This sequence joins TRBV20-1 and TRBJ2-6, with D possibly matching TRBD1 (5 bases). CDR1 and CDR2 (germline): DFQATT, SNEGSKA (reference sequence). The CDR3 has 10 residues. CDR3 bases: TGCGGGGCGGGGGCCAACGTCCTGACTTTC. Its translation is CGAGANVLTF.

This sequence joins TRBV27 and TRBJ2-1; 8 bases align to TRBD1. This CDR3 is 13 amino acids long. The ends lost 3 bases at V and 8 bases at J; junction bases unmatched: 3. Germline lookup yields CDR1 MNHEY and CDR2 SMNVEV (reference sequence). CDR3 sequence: CASSFAGGYEQFF. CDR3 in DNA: TGTGCCAGCAGTTTCGCAGGGGGCTATGAGCAGTTCTTC.

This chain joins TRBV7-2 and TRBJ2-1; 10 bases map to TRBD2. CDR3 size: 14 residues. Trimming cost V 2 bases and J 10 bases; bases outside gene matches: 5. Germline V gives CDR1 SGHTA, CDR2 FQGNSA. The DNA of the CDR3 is TGTGCCAGCAGCTTACTCAGCGGGGGGGCAGAGCAGTTCTTC. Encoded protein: CASSLLSGGAEQFF.